This entry concerns a single T cell receptor (beta chain). What it binds is unknown. Other DNA sequences in this sample translate to the same CDR3. These data are taken from a study of cytomegalovirus exposure and HLA in healthy donors. Study-level points and caveats: In a later analysis, donors in an Asian-associated ancestry cluster reportedly had fewer N-insertions in productive TCRs than the cohort mean. Most of the TCR beta V segments (in an earlier analysis) were productive either about 90% or about 30% of the time. What a later analysis showed was that several of the most significant clusters appeared linked to common viral pathogens.

Germline V gene sequence: CDR1 LNHDA, CDR2 SQIVND (reference sequence). Trimming pared 4 bases from V and 0 bases from J, leaving 10 bases between. There are 15 residues in the CDR3. The PCR made use of 60 Vbeta and 13 Jbeta primers. Only in-frame clones appear in the TCRdb table, and some are missing; sequencing was by immunoSEQ multiplex PCR. The listing records fewer than 250,000 clones. The sequenced sample consisted of PBMCs. The chain has TRBV19 and TRBJ1-5; D possibly corresponds to TRBD1 (5 bases). The receptor was derived from a woman between 25 and 40 years old in good health and CMV-seropositive. In nucleotides, the CDR3 is TGTGCCAGTAGTAGGCAGGGCCATAGCAATCAGCCCCAGCATTTT. Translated: CASSRQGHSNQPQHF.